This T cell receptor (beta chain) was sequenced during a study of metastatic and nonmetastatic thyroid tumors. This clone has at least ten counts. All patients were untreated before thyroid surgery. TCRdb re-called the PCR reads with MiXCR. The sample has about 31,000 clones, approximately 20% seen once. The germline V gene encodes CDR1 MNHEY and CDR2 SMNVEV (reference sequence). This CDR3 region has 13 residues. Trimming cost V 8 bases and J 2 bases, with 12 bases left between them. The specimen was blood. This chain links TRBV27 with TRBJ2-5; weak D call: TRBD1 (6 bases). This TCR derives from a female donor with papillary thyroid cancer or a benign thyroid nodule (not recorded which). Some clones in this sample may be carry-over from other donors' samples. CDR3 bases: TGTGCCAGCGGCTACAGGGCTCAAGAGACCCAGTACTTC. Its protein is CASGYRAQETQYF.